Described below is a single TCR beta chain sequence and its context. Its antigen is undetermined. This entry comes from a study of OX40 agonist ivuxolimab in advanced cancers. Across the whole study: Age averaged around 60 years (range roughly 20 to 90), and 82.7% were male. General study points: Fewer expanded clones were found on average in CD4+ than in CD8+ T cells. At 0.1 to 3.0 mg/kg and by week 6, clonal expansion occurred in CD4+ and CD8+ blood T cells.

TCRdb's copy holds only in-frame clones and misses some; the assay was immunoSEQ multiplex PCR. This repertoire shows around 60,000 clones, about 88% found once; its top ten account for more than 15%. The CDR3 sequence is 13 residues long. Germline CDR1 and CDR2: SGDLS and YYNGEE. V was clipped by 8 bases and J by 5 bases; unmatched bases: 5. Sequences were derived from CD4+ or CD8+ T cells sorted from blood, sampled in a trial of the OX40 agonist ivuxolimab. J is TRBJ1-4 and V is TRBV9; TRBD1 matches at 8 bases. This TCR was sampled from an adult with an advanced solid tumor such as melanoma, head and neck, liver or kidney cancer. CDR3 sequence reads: CASSGTGNEKLFF. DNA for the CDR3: TGTGCCAGTTCCGGGACAGGAAATGAAAAACTGTTTTTT.